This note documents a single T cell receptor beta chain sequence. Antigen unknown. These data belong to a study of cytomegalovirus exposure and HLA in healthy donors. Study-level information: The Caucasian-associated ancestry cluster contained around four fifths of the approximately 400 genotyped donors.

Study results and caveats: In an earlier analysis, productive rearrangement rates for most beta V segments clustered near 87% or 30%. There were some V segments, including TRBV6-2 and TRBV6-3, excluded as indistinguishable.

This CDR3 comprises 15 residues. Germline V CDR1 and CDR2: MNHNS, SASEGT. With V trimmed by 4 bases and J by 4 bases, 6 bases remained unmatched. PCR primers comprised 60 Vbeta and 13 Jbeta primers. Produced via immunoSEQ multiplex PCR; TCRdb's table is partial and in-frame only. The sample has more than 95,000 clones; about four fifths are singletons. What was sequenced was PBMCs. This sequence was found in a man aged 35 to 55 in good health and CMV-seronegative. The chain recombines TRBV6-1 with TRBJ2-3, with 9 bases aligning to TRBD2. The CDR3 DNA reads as TGTGCCAGCAGTGTGCGCGGGGGGGCCCCAGATACGCAGTATTTT. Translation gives CASSVRGGAPDTQYF.